Following are 6 T cell receptor beta chains from one sample sequenced in a study of cytomegalovirus exposure and HLA in healthy donors. Use of 60 Vbeta and 13 Jbeta primers characterized the PCR. Assay: immunoSEQ multiplex PCR; the TCRdb copy retains only in-frame clones and omits some. The sample holds under 150,000 clones; 76% are singletons and the top ten take under 2%. Specimen: PBMCs. The receptors derive from a woman between 40 and 55 years old in good health and CMV-seronegative.

This chain uses TRBV2 with TRBJ2-7, with D possibly being TRBD2 (6 bases). The CDR3 spans 14 residues. Germline loops: CDR1 SNHLY, CDR2 FYNNEI. Trimming removed 7 bases from V and 3 bases from J, with 16 bases in between. The DNA of the CDR3 is TGTGCCAGCAAGCTCCGGGACTCGATCTACGAGCAGTACTTC. It encodes CASKLRDSIYEQYF.

This chain links TRBV27 with TRBJ1-1; 11 nucleotides align to TRBD1. Germline V CDR1 and CDR2: MNHEY, SMNVEV (reference sequence). CDR3 length: 14 amino acids. V gave up 7 bases and J gave up 3 bases; unmatched junction bases: 4. CDR3 protein: CASKWDRGDTEAFF. CDR3 nucleotide sequence: TGTGCCAGCAAATGGGACAGGGGGGACACTGAAGCTTTCTTT.

This rearrangement joins TRBV18 to TRBJ1-4; 8 nucleotides line up with TRBD1. CDR3 length: 17 amino acids. Germline CDR1 and CDR2: KGHSH and LQKENI. With 3 bases clipped from V and 0 bases from J, the junction kept 6 bases outside the gene matches. CDR3 DNA: TGTGCCAGCTCACCCAGACAGGGGATCACAACTAATGAAAAACTGTTTTTT. Amino acid sequence: CASSPRQGITTNEKLFF.

The chain combines TRBV11-2 with TRBJ1-2, with 7 bases that match TRBD1. V shed 7 bases and J 4 bases; nucleotides not matched to a gene: 9. The germline CDR1 and CDR2 sequences are SGHAT and FQNNGV. There are 14 residues in the CDR3. CDR3 sequence (DNA): TGTGCCAGCATTGGTCCTCAGGGGGGCTATGGCTACACCTTC. Amino acids: CASIGPQGGYGYTF. The whole variable domain, filled in from reference TRBV11-2 and TRBJ1-2, reads EAGVAQSPRYKIIEKRQSVAFWCNPISGHATLYWYQQILGQGPKLLIQFQNNGVVDDSQLPKDRFSAERLKGVDSTLKIQPAKLEDSAVYLCASIGPQGGYGYTFGSGTRLTVV.

The chain carries TRBV2 and TRBJ2-5; TRBD1 matches at 9 bases. Germline CDR1 is SNHLY and CDR2 is FYNNEI. This CDR3 has 15 residues. V was clipped by 3 bases and J by 7 bases; unmatched bases: 9. This chain's CDR3 is CASSETGGDRGTQYF. The DNA for the CDR3 is TGTGCCAGCAGTGAGACAGGGGGGGATCGAGGGACCCAGTACTTC.

This clone was counted a single time. This chain connects TRBV7-6 to TRBJ2-5; 10 bases line up with TRBD2. The germline CDR1 and CDR2 sequences are SGHVS and FNYEAQ. V trimming: 5 bases; J trimming: 5 bases; junction bases outside the gene matches: 5. This CDR3 comprises 14 residues. The CDR3 region has the DNA TGTGCCAGCAGCGCAGCGGGGGGGCTGGAGACCCAGTACTTC. Its protein product is CASSAAGGLETQYF.